This TCR beta chain was documented in a study of blood T cell repertoires in COVID-19. About the study: Sites across the United States, Italy and Spain contributed samples from acute and convalescent COVID-19. Nucleic acid was either cDNA or gDNA, and it came from T cells, B-cell-depleted T cells, or PBMCs.

This clone was found once. Original analysis: Amplification from reference gene primers served as the basis for estimated nucleated cell counts. TCRdb's table, derived via immunoSEQ multiplex PCR, lists solely in-frame clones and lacks some. Clone size and the V and J calls come from that table; the DNA yielded D and trimming. The table records roughly 100,000 clones, about 80% of them present only once. V was pared by 5 bases and J by 3 bases, with 9 bases of the junction left unmatched. Per the germline V gene, CDR1 is LNHDA and CDR2 is SQIVND (reference sequence). The CDR3 length is 15 residues. The chain employs TRBV19 and TRBJ2-7; TRBD1 matches 8 bases. The clonotype was recovered from an elderly woman with active or convalescent COVID-19. The sequenced sample was peripheral blood. The CDR3 sequence: CASSPRTGQGYEQYF. The CDR3 coding sequence is TGTGCCAGTAGTCCTCGAACCGGACAGGGCTACGAGCAGTACTTC.